The next 8 T cell receptor beta chains were all read from a single sample in a study of siplizumab effects on memory and regulatory T cells. Here immunoSEQ multiplex PCR was the method, and the copy in TCRdb shows in-frame clones only, minus some. Of 65,000 to 90,000 clones listed, 93% are singletons. Sequenced input: CD8+ T cells sorted from blood. These receptors all stem from a human donor in good health.

This chain joins TRBV9 and TRBJ2-1, with TRBD1 matching over 9 bases. CDR3 length equals 13 residues. V dropped 5 bases and J dropped 5; count of bases not matched to a gene: 2. From germline, CDR1 is SGDLS and CDR2 YYNGEE. CDR3 protein: CASSWTGDNEQFF. The CDR3 region has the DNA TGTGCCAGCAGTTGGACAGGGGACAATGAGCAGTTCTTC.

The chain joins TRBV7-9 to TRBJ2-3; D ambiguous. The CDR3 contains 15 residues. V shed 8 bases and J shed 5 bases, with 20 bases lying between them. The germline V gene has CDR1 SEHNR and CDR2 FQNEAQ (reference sequence). CDR3 DNA: TGTGCCAGCGATAAATTAGACCCTTACCAAGATACGCAGTATTTT. Residues: CASDKLDPYQDTQYF.

This chain uses TRBV5-1 with TRBJ1-6; D uncertain. CDR1 is SGHRS and CDR2 is YFSETQ in the germline V gene. Trimming cost V 4 bases and J 0 bases, with 11 bases left between them. This CDR3 has 16 residues. CDR3 protein: CASSAIGSSYNSPLHF. The CDR3, as DNA: TGCGCCAGCAGCGCTATAGGTAGCTCCTATAATTCACCCCTCCACTTT. The variable domain in full, completed from reference TRBV5-1 and TRBJ1-6, reads KAGVTQTPRYLIKTRGQQVTLSCSPISGHRSVSWYQQTPGQGLQFLFEYFSETQRNKGNFPGRFSGRQFSNSRSEMNVSTLELGDSALYLCASSAIGSSYNSPLHFGNGTRLTVT.

J is TRBJ2-7 and V is TRBV5-1, with a tentative D call TRBD1 (5 bases). Germline CDR1 reads SGHRS; CDR2 reads YFSETQ. The germline V and J ends were trimmed by 4 bases and 1 base, with 12 bases remaining between them. The CDR3 is made up of 14 amino acids. Here the CDR3 reads CASSHDSRSYEQYF. CDR3 sequence (DNA): TGCGCCAGCAGCCATGACAGTCGTTCCTACGAGCAGTACTTC.

Points on this clone: The sample holds other DNA sequences that translate to the same CDR3. The V gene is TRBV11-2, the J gene TRBJ1-1, with D tentatively TRBD1 (6 bases). V dropped 5 bases and J dropped 4 bases, with 11 bases sitting between them. The length of the CDR3 is 13 residues. The germline V gene has CDR1 SGHAT and CDR2 FQNNGV. DNA for the CDR3: TGTGCCAGCAGCCCCCAAGGGGGCACTGAAGCTTTCTTT. It yields the protein CASSPQGGTEAFF.

The V call is TRBV4-3, the J call TRBJ2-1; D possibly corresponds to TRBD1 (6 bases). This CDR3 spans 13 amino acids. From germline, CDR1 is LGHNA and CDR2 YSLEER. V gave up 4 bases and J gave up 8 bases, with 12 bases separating them. The CDR3 bases are TGCGCCAGCAGCCCGGACAGTGACGATGAGCAGTTCTTC. This translates into CASSPDSDDEQFF.

This sequence joins TRBV13 and TRBJ1-2; D may be TRBD1 (5 bases). CDR3 length: 13 residues. Trimming took off 3 bases at V and 4 bases at J, with 9 bases between the two ends. The V gene's germline CDR1 is PRHDT and CDR2 FYEKMQ (reference sequence). The CDR3 nucleotides are TGTGCCAGCAGCTTGAGGGACTTCTATGGCTACACCTTC. This sequence encodes CASSLRDFYGYTF.

The J gene is TRBJ2-7, the V gene TRBV28; 8 bases fit TRBD1. Germline trimming cut 3 bases from V and 5 bases from J; bases unmatched to any gene: 6. The germline gives CDR1 MDHEN, CDR2 SYDVKM. This CDR3 comprises 14 residues. The CDR3 reads CASSFLRGLHEQYF. The DNA for the CDR3 is TGTGCCAGCAGTTTCCTCAGGGGGCTCCACGAGCAGTACTTC.